The 19 T cell receptor beta chains in this list originate from one sample, sequenced in a study of blood T cells in healthy people across ages (dated by TCRdb to about 2015). To prepare the library, 5' RACE was applied. The sample was run on an Illumina HiSeq 2500. A second about 6 to 11 cycle PCR used a sample-barcoded 5' primer and a J-beta primer mix. TCRdb cleaned the public reads at Q25 with fastp, built clones with MiXCR and kept in-frame beta chains. Every distinct CDR3 protein forms one entry, paired with its most common genes and DNA. This sample gives 760,000 or so distinct CDR3 sequences in total; around a quarter of them show up just once. The ten largest account for roughly a tenth of the sample. This sample also appeared in a second study, on T cells of mothers and their children.

Material for sequencing was blood. The receptors shown here come from a boy aged 5-17 years in good health.

The rearrangement links TRBV6-2 or TRBV6-3 to TRBJ2-7; D may be TRBD1 or TRBD2 (5 bases each). Germline V gene data show CDR1 as MNHEY and CDR2 as SVGEGT. The CDR3 is 15 amino acids. The V end lost 2 bases, the J end lost 0 bases, and 11 bases lay between the germline ends. The CDR3 DNA sequence: TGTGCCAGCAGTTACGAAGTCGGGGCCTCCTACGAGCAGTACTTC. It translates to CASSYEVGASYEQYF.

The V and J genes are TRBV20-1 and TRBJ2-7, with a weak D call TRBD2 (6 bases). V gave up 6 bases and J gave up 2 bases, with 14 bases separating them. The germline gives CDR1 DFQATT, CDR2 SNEGSKA (reference sequence). CDR3 length: 13 amino acids. This chain's CDR3 is CSATMEGPYEQYF. The CDR3 DNA follows: TGCAGTGCCACCATGGAGGGCCCCTACGAGCAGTACTTC.

The chain joins TRBV29-1 to TRBJ2-5; maybe TRBD2 (5 bases). V lost 3 bases, J lost 4 bases, and 12 bases lay in between. CDR1 is SQVTM and CDR2 is ANQGSEA in the germline V gene. The CDR3 has 13 amino acids. The CDR3 DNA follows: TGCAGCGTTGAGGTAGCGACCGGAGAGACCCAGTACTTC. This translates into CSVEVATGETQYF.

V is TRBV7-9 and J is TRBJ1-2; no firm D call. V dropped 6 bases and J dropped 3 bases, with 14 bases sitting between them. The CDR3 has 14 residues. Germline V gene sequence: CDR1 SEHNR, CDR2 FQNEAQ (reference sequence). Here the CDR3 reads CASRLSGIDYGYTF. DNA of the CDR3: TGTGCCAGCAGACTGTCCGGGATAGACTATGGCTACACCTTC.

This clonotype has a handful of counts. The rearrangement links TRBV7-2 to TRBJ1-4, with D uncertain. The V gene's germline CDR1 is SGHTA and CDR2 FQGNSA. The CDR3 spans 14 residues. The germline V and J ends were trimmed by 5 bases and 4 bases, with 11 bases remaining between them. CDR3 amino acids: CASSQTWGNEKLFF. In nucleotides, the CDR3 is TGTGCCAGCAGCCAGACCTGGGGTAATGAAAAACTGTTTTTT.

The chain employs TRBV28 and TRBJ1-4, with TRBD1 identical over 8 bases. Germline assignment: CDR1 MDHEN and CDR2 SYDVKM. The CDR3 is made up of 15 amino acids. After removal of 2 bases from V and 4 bases from J, the junction contained 3 bases not matched to a gene. Here the CDR3 DNA reads TGTGCCAGCAGTTTACAGGGGGCTGGTAATGAAAAACTGTTTTTT. Translated, it gives CASSLQGAGNEKLFF.

V usage is TRBV12-3 or TRBV12-4 and J usage is TRBJ1-2, with TRBD1 as a possible D gene (5 bases). This CDR3 region has 14 residues. V was shortened by 0 bases and J by 5 bases, with 10 bases between the two germline ends. The CDR3 DNA reads as TGTGCCAGCAGTTTAGCGGGGGTCCCTTATGGCTACACCTTC. It translates to CASSLAGVPYGYTF.

This clonotype occurred many times. V gene TRBV18 combines with J gene TRBJ2-5; D remains ambiguous. From germline, CDR1 is KGHSH and CDR2 LQKENI. Trimming pared 9 bases from V and 0 bases from J, leaving 8 bases between. The CDR3 runs to 12 residues. This chain's CDR3 is CASSAYQETQYF. CDR3 nucleotides: TGTGCCAGTAGTGCCTACCAAGAGACCCAGTACTTC.

This clonotype has more than one count but fewer than ten. The rearrangement uses TRBV4-3 and TRBJ2-4, with D uncertain. CDR3 length: 18 residues. CDR1 is LGHNA, CDR2 YSLEER, per germline. The germline V and J ends were trimmed by 0 bases and 0 bases, with 15 bases remaining between them. The DNA for the CDR3 is TGCGCCAGCAGCCAAGATATAACCCAGAATCTAGCCAAAAACATTCAGTACTTC. Amino acids: CASSQDITQNLAKNIQYF.

V usage is TRBV5-1 and J usage is TRBJ2-1; weak D call: TRBD1 (6 bases). The CDR3 totals 15 residues. Germline V gene sequence: CDR1 SGHRS, CDR2 YFSETQ. V was cut by 5 bases and J by 0 bases, with 12 bases left in between. The DNA of the CDR3 is TGCGCCAGCAGTCGGGGACACCGCTCCTACAATGAGCAGTTCTTC. It specifies CASSRGHRSYNEQFF.

CDR3 amino acids: CSVEGSGGEQFF. CDR3 sequence (DNA): TGCAGCGTTGAAGGTTCGGGGGGTGAGCAGTTCTTC. The chain is built from TRBV29-1 and TRBJ2-5; 7 bases line up with TRBD2. The J call may be mistaken, given a closer DNA end match to TRBJ2-1. CDR1 is SQVTM, CDR2 ANQGSEA, per germline. This CDR3 contains 12 residues.

The table lists this clonotype with a few counts. V usage is TRBV25-1 and J usage is TRBJ2-3, with TRBD2 as a possible D gene (5 bases). Germline-derived CDR1 and CDR2 are MGHDK and SYGVNS. This CDR3 comprises 13 residues. V gave up 0 bases and J gave up 14 bases, with 15 bases separating them. CDR3 residues: CASSEYARLGVYF. Written as DNA, the CDR3 is TGTGCCAGCAGTGAATATGCCAGGTTGGGAGTGTATTTT.

V is TRBV7-2 and J is TRBJ2-5; 13 bases are a match to TRBD2. The CDR3 consists of 17 residues. Trimming cost V 5 bases and J 5 bases; bases outside gene matches: 11. The germline V gene encodes CDR1 SGHTA and CDR2 FQGNSA. The CDR3 here is CASSPSGLAGASETQYF. The CDR3 bases are TGTGCCAGCAGCCCATCAGGACTAGCGGGGGCTTCGGAGACCCAGTACTTC.

The rearrangement links TRBV6-5 to TRBJ2-3; D remains unclear. The germline gives CDR1 MNHEY, CDR2 SVGAGI. The CDR3 extends over 15 amino acids. The V gene lost 0 bases and the J gene lost 2 bases, with 9 bases spanning the gap. The CDR3 sequence: CASSYSNGNTDTQYF. In DNA, the CDR3 is TGTGCCAGCAGTTACTCGAATGGAAACACAGATACGCAGTATTTT.

CDR3 loop: CATSDSGQGASGELFF. The CDR3 DNA follows: TGTGCCACCAGTGACTCCGGACAGGGGGCTAGCGGGGAGCTGTTTTTT. V is TRBV24-1 and J is TRBJ2-2; 11 nucleotides agree with TRBD1. The junction had 7 bases not matched to a gene; V was cut back by 4 bases and J by 7 bases. There are 16 residues in the CDR3. The germline gives CDR1 KGHDR, CDR2 SFDVKD.

The chain joins TRBV3-1 to TRBJ2-1; D perhaps matches TRBD2 (5 bases). The germline gives CDR1 LGHDT, CDR2 YNNKEL (reference sequence). V was trimmed by 3 bases and J by 7 bases, leaving 10 bases between them. The CDR3 has 13 residues. In nucleotides, the CDR3 is TGTGCCAGCAGCCAGAAAACGGGGAATGAGCAGTTCTTC. Its translation: CASSQKTGNEQFF.

This clonotype occurred a few times. This sequence joins TRBV12-5 and TRBJ2-7, with D perhaps TRBD1 or TRBD2 (5 bases each). The CDR3 is 15 residues long. V lost 1 base and J 2 bases, leaving 12 bases between the germline ends. The germline gives CDR1 LGHNT, CDR2 FRNRAP. CDR3 loop: CASGLERGGPYEQYF. The CDR3 DNA reads TGTGCTAGTGGTTTGGAACGGGGCGGCCCCTACGAGCAGTACTTC.

In its sample, this clonotype was seen a few times. This rearrangement joins TRBV18 to TRBJ2-5, with TRBD2 matching 7 bases. Trimming at V came to 3 bases and at J to 1 base, leaving 5 bases not matched to a gene. Germline V gene lookup returns CDR1 KGHSH and CDR2 LQKENI. CDR3 length: 15 amino acids. In DNA form, the CDR3 reads TGTGCCAGCTCACCCTGGTCTAGCGGCCAAGAGACCCAGTACTTC. Translation: CASSPWSSGQETQYF.

This chain joins TRBV11-2 and TRBJ2-1, with D possibly matching TRBD2 (5 bases). Trimming removed 6 bases at V and 5 bases at J, with 14 bases between. CDR1 and CDR2 (germline): SGHAT, FQNNGV. The CDR3 covers 14 residues. CDR3: CASSQLEVHNEQFF. The CDR3 DNA is TGTGCCAGCAGTCAACTAGAGGTCCACAATGAGCAGTTCTTC.